A single sample is the source of the 27 T cell receptor beta chains below, sequenced in a study of technical replicates of blood from a handful of donors. The data were produced by immunoSEQ multiplex PCR, yet TCRdb's version contains in-frame clones alone and is incomplete. The profile covers more than 80,000 clones, with around 95% appearing a single time and around 0.3% taken by the ten largest. Sequencing input: T cells isolated from PBMCs. The origin of the receptors is a human donor in good health.

J is TRBJ1-5 and V is TRBV19, with D possibly being TRBD1 (5 bases). CDR3 size: 14 residues. Germline CDR1 and CDR2: LNHDA and SQIVND (reference sequence). The V end was cut by 5 bases, the J end by 5 bases, with 13 bases between. The CDR3 DNA follows: TGTGCCAGTAGTCTCCAGGGTTTCGATCAGCCCCAGCATTTT. Residues: CASSLQGFDQPQHF.

The chain recombines TRBV4-1 with TRBJ1-5, with D unclear. This CDR3 spans 14 amino acids. Germline V gene data show CDR1 as MGHRA and CDR2 as YSYEKL. The ends were cut back, 1 base at V and 5 bases at J, with 9 bases in the middle. CDR3: CASSQGQVYQPQHF. CDR3 nucleotides: TGCGCCAGCAGCCAAGGGCAGGTTTATCAGCCCCAGCATTTT.

V and J are TRBV6-6 and TRBJ2-4, with 7 bases aligning to TRBD1. With V trimmed by 7 bases and J by 6 bases, 9 bases remained unmatched. Germline assignment: CDR1 MNHNY and CDR2 SVGAGI (reference sequence). CDR3 length: 14 amino acids. The chain's CDR3 is CASIERQGRNIQYF. The CDR3, as DNA: TGTGCCAGCATAGAAAGACAGGGTAGAAACATTCAGTACTTC.

The chain is built from TRBV7-8 and TRBJ1-1, with 9 bases fitting TRBD1. The CDR3 covers 13 residues. Trimming removed 5 bases from V and 13 bases from J; junction bases left unmatched: 11. Germline V gene data show CDR1 as SGHVS and CDR2 as FQNEAQ. The CDR3: CASSRTRDRDVFF. The DNA of the CDR3 is TGTGCCAGCAGCCGAACCCGGGACAGGGATGTTTTCTTT.

The chain employs TRBV4-1 and TRBJ2-1, with 7 nucleotides matching TRBD2. J lost 5 bases, V lost 2 bases, and 9 bases had no gene match. The CDR3 totals 16 residues. CDR1 is MGHRA and CDR2 is YSYEKL in the germline V gene. In DNA form, the CDR3 reads TGCGCCAGCAGCCAATACGCGGGGACTACAGACAATGAGCAGTTCTTC. It codes for CASSQYAGTTDNEQFF.

The chain recombines TRBV7-9 with TRBJ1-2; TRBD1 matches 12 bases. Looked up from germline, CDR1 is SEHNR and CDR2 is FQNEAQ (reference sequence). The CDR3 sequence is 16 residues long. The junction had 7 bases not matched to a gene; V was cut back by 4 bases and J by 4 bases. CDR3 sequence reads: CASSSTGTGGVYGYTF. The DNA for the CDR3 is TGTGCCAGCAGCTCTACCGGGACAGGGGGCGTCTATGGCTACACCTTC.

The V and J genes are TRBV29-1 and TRBJ1-1; D remains ambiguous. Germline CDR1 SQVTM, CDR2 ANQGSEA. The germline V and J ends were trimmed by 5 bases and 7 bases, with 20 bases remaining between them. There are 14 residues in the CDR3. This CDR3 reads CSVPPARVRGEAFF. The CDR3 DNA sequence: TGCAGCGTTCCCCCCGCGAGGGTTCGAGGTGAAGCTTTCTTT.

The CDR3 DNA is TGTGCCAGCAGCTTGGGGGGTGGGAGCGCGTACAATGAGCAGTTCTTC. It translates to CASSLGGGSAYNEQFF. The V call is TRBV5-4, the J call TRBJ2-1; tentatively, D is TRBD2 (5 bases). The CDR3 spans 16 residues. Looked up from germline, CDR1 is SGHNT and CDR2 is YYREEE (reference sequence). Trimming cost V 0 bases and J 4 bases, with 14 bases left between them.

The rearrangement uses TRBV7-8 and TRBJ2-7, with D perhaps matching TRBD2 (5 bases). CDR3 length: 14 residues. V was cut by 2 bases and J by 5 bases, with 13 bases left in between. The germline CDR1 and CDR2 sequences are SGHVS and FQNEAQ. CDR3 region: CASSLNRGWDEQYF. The CDR3 region has the DNA TGTGCCAGCAGCTTAAACCGGGGATGGGACGAGCAGTACTTC.

The chain couples TRBV2 to TRBJ2-3, with a weak D call TRBD2 (5 bases). Trimming removed 5 bases at V and 2 bases at J, with 14 bases between. The CDR3 has 15 amino acids. Per germline, CDR1 SNHLY and CDR2 FYNNEI. CDR3 DNA sequence: TGTGCCAGCAGTAGGGTGGGAGTGGACACAGATACGCAGTATTTT. Amino acid sequence: CASSRVGVDTDTQYF.

V and J are TRBV11-2 and TRBJ2-6; no firm D call. CDR3 size: 15 residues. The V gene's germline CDR1 is SGHAT and CDR2 FQNNGV. Trimming cost V 5 bases and J 0 bases, with 8 bases left between them. The DNA for the CDR3 is TGTGCCAGCAGCCTTGTTTCCTCTGGGGCCAACGTCCTGACTTTC. Its protein product is CASSLVSSGANVLTF.

The chain joins TRBV7-2 to TRBJ1-5; no clear D gene. With 6 bases removed from V and 0 bases from J, the gap between germline ends came to 12 bases. CDR3 length: 15 residues. Germline CDR1 is SGHTA and CDR2 is FQGNSA. As DNA, the CDR3 is TGTGCCAGCAGTCAAGACACCCTTAGCAATCAGCCCCAGCATTTT. Amino acid sequence: CASSQDTLSNQPQHF. The complete variable domain, with remaining parts taken from reference TRBV7-2 and TRBJ1-5, reads GAGVSQSPSNKVTEKGKDVELRCDPISGHTALYWYRQSLGQGLEFLIYFQGNSAPDKSGLPSDRFSAERTGGSVSTLTIQRTQQEDSAVYLCASSQDTLSNQPQHFGDGTRLSIL.

The CDR3 loop is CASIGTGTYEQYF. The CDR3 DNA follows: TGTGCCAGCATCGGGACAGGTACCTACGAGCAGTACTTC. This chain uses TRBV2 with TRBJ2-7; 8 nucleotides match TRBD1. Germline V gene data show CDR1 as SNHLY and CDR2 as FYNNEI. The ends lost 7 bases at V and 2 bases at J; junction bases unmatched: 4. The CDR3 runs 13 residues.

The rearrangement joins TRBV28 to TRBJ2-7; TRBD1 matches 9 bases. This CDR3 contains 14 residues. V lost 6 bases, J lost 4 bases, and 7 bases stayed unmatched. Germline V CDR1 and CDR2: MDHEN, SYDVKM. The CDR3: CASRGTGYRYEQYF. CDR3 bases: TGTGCCAGCAGAGGGACAGGGTATCGTTACGAGCAGTACTTC.

The V gene is TRBV19, the J gene TRBJ2-3; D possibly corresponds to TRBD1 (6 bases). Between the trimmed V and J ends, which lost 2 bases and 5 bases, there was a span of 8 bases. Germline V gene sequence: CDR1 LNHDA, CDR2 SQIVND (reference sequence). The CDR3 runs 13 residues. The CDR3 loop reads CASSIQGLDTQYF. The CDR3 DNA follows: TGTGCCAGTAGTATACAGGGGCTAGATACGCAGTATTTT.

This chain uses TRBV2 with TRBJ2-1; TRBD1 is a possible D gene (6 bases). V was trimmed by 5 bases and J by 5 bases, leaving 13 bases between them. CDR1 SNHLY and CDR2 FYNNEI come from the germline V gene. The length of the CDR3 is 14 residues. CDR3 sequence: CASSSGVGNNEQFF. CDR3 DNA sequence: TGTGCCAGCAGTTCAGGGGTCGGTAACAATGAGCAGTTCTTC.

The chain recombines TRBV19 with TRBJ2-7; TRBD1 aligns across 8 bases. V lost 0 bases and J lost 5; bases outside the gene matches: 9. Per the germline V gene, CDR1 is LNHDA and CDR2 is SQIVND (reference sequence). The CDR3 runs 16 residues. DNA of the CDR3: TGTGCCAGTAGTATAGATCGTGGAGGACAGGGCGACGAGCAGTACTTC. As protein: CASSIDRGGQGDEQYF.

The chain employs TRBV6-6 and TRBJ2-7; 8 positions agree with TRBD1. Germline loops: CDR1 MNHNY, CDR2 SVGAGI (reference sequence). This CDR3 is built from 15 residues. J gave up 3 bases and V 5 bases, and 9 bases lay outside the gene matches. DNA for the CDR3: TGTGCCAGCAGTAGGCAGGACAGGGACGGCTACGAGCAGTACTTC. It is translated as CASSRQDRDGYEQYF.

The chain couples TRBV15 to TRBJ2-3, with TRBD2 as a possible D gene (6 bases). This CDR3 contains 14 residues. CDR1 LNHNV and CDR2 YYDKDF come from the germline V gene (reference sequence). V lost 3 bases and J lost 3, with 10 bases in between. The CDR3 is CATSSGSSTDTQYF. CDR3 DNA: TGTGCCACCAGCAGCGGGAGTTCAACAGATACGCAGTATTTT. Drawing the rest from reference TRBV15 and TRBJ2-3, the complete variable domain is DAMVIQNPRYQVTQFGKPVTLSCSQTLNHNVMYWYQQKSSQAPKLLFHYYDKDFNNEADTPDNFQSRRPNTSFCFLDIRSPGLGDTAMYLCATSSGSSTDTQYFGPGTRLTVL.

This clone was picked up one time. The chain links TRBV5-1 to TRBJ2-5; 11 bases map to TRBD2. Per germline, CDR1 SGHRS and CDR2 YFSETQ. Unmatched junction bases numbered 12, after V lost 1 base and J lost 7 bases. CDR3 length equals 17 residues. CDR3 bases: TGCGCCAGCAGCTTGATCCTAGCGGGAGGAAAGGTTGGGACCCAGTACTTC. This gives the protein CASSLILAGGKVGTQYF.

The chain carries TRBV5-4 and TRBJ1-5, with TRBD1 matching over 8 bases. The CDR3 has 15 residues. The germline V gene has CDR1 SGHNT and CDR2 YYREEE (reference sequence). V dropped 1 base and J dropped 3; count of bases not matched to a gene: 3. The CDR3 DNA reads TGTGCCAGCAGCTTGTGGGGACAGGACAATCAGCCCCAGCATTTT. Its translation is CASSLWGQDNQPQHF. Full variable domain (remainder filled in from reference TRBV5-4 and TRBJ1-5): ETGVTQSPTHLIKTRGQQVTLRCSSQSGHNTVSWYQQALGQGPQFIFQYYREEENGRGNFPPRFSGLQFPNYSSELNVNALELDDSALYLCASSLWGQDNQPQHFGDGTRLSIL.

The J gene is TRBJ1-5, the V gene TRBV13; TRBD1 might be the D (5 bases). CDR1 and CDR2 from the germline V gene are PRHDT and FYEKMQ (reference sequence). This CDR3 is built from 14 residues. Trimming cost V 5 bases and J 3 bases, with 11 bases left between them. The CDR3 region is CASSVGLDNQPQHF. CDR3 nucleotide sequence: TGTGCCAGCAGCGTGGGACTGGACAATCAGCCCCAGCATTTT.

This chain connects TRBV9 to TRBJ1-3, with a tentative D call TRBD1 (6 bases). Germline-derived CDR1 and CDR2 are SGDLS and YYNGEE. V gave up 0 bases and J gave up 0 bases, with 16 bases separating them. This CDR3 comprises 18 residues. CDR3 DNA sequence: TGTGCCAGCAGCGTAGGTCTGGGGACAACCGTCTCTGGAAACACCATATATTTT. Encoded protein: CASSVGLGTTVSGNTIYF.

CDR3 amino acids: CASSPNRVGYTF. The DNA for the CDR3 is TGTGCCAGCAGCCCGAACCGGGTTGGCTACACCTTC. V usage is TRBV5-6 and J usage is TRBJ1-2; D gene uncertain. V was clipped by 4 bases and J by 7 bases, with 11 bases between them. The germline V gene encodes CDR1 SGHDT and CDR2 YYEEEE. The CDR3 is 12 residues long.

This clone was counted once. The gene calls are TRBV6-6 and TRBJ2-3, with D maybe TRBD1 (6 bases). The V gene's germline CDR1 is MNHNY and CDR2 SVGAGI (reference sequence). There are 15 residues in the CDR3. Deletions cut 6 bases from V and 2 bases from J, with 15 bases between. For the CDR3, the DNA is TGTGCCAGCAGGGACAGACTCGCTACCACAGATACGCAGTATTTT. This encodes CASRDRLATTDTQYF.

This clone was observed a handful of times. The chain carries TRBV19 and TRBJ2-1, with D possibly matching TRBD1 (6 bases). Germline V gene sequence: CDR1 LNHDA, CDR2 SQIVND (reference sequence). Trimming stripped 0 bases from V and 2 bases from J, with 8 bases between. CDR3 size: 15 residues. Here the CDR3 reads CASSIDRGPYNEQFF. CDR3 bases: TGTGCCAGTAGTATAGACAGGGGCCCCTACAATGAGCAGTTCTTC.

The chain couples TRBV19 to TRBJ1-1; TRBD1 might be the D (6 bases). V lost 7 bases, J lost 5 bases, and 8 bases lay in between. The CDR3 is 11 residues long. Looked up from germline, CDR1 is LNHDA and CDR2 is SQIVND (reference sequence). CDR3 in amino acids: CASIRGTEAFF. For the CDR3, the DNA is TGTGCCAGTATAAGGGGGACTGAAGCTTTCTTT.